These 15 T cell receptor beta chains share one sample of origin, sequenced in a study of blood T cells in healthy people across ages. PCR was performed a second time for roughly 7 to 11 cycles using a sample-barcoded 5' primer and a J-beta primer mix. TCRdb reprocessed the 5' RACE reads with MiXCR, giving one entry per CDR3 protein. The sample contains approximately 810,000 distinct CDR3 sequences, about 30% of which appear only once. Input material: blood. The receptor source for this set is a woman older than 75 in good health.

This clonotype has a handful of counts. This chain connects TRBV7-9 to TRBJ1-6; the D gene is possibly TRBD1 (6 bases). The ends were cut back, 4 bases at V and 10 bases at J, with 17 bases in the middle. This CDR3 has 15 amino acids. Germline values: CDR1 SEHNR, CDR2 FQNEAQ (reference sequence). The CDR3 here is CASSSSDRPRSPLHF. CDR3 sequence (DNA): TGTGCCAGCAGCTCATCCGACAGGCCTAGGTCACCCCTCCACTTT.

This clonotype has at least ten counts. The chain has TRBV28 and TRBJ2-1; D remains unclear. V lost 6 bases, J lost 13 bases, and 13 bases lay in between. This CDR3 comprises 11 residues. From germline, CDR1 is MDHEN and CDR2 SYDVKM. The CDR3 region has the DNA TGTGCCAGCAGGCTACAGTCGGAACAGTTCTTC. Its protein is CASRLQSEQFF.

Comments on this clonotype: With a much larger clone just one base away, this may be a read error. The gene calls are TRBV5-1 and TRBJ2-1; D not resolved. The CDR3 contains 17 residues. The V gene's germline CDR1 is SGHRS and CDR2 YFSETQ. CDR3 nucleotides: TGCGCCAGCAGCTTACGCCCGACGCAGAGCTCCTACAATGAGCAGGTCTTC. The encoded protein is CASSLRPTQSSYNEQVF.

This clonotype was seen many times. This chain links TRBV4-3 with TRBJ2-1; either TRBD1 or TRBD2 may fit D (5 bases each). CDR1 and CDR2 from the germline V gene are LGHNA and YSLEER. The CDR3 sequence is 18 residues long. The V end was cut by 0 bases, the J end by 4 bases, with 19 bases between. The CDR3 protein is CASSQDRGRLGAYNEQFF. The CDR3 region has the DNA TGCGCCAGCAGCCAAGATCGAGGGCGTCTCGGGGCGTACAATGAGCAGTTCTTC.

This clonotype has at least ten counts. The chain's CDR3 is CASSRFQGTEAFF. CDR3 nucleotide sequence: TGCGCCAGCAGCCGCTTTCAGGGCACTGAAGCTTTCTTT. This chain joins TRBV4-3 and TRBJ1-1; D possibly corresponds to TRBD1 (5 bases). Trimming pared 4 bases from V and 4 bases from J, leaving 10 bases between. Germline V gene sequence: CDR1 LGHNA, CDR2 YSLEER. This CDR3 is 13 amino acids long.

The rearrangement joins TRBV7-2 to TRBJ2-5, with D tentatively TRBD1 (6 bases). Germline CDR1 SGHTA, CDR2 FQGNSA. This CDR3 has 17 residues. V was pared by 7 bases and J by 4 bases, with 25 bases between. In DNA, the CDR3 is TGTGCCAGCACTCCTAAGGGGTGGAACAGGGTAGTAGAGACCCAGTACTTC. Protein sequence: CASTPKGWNRVVETQYF.

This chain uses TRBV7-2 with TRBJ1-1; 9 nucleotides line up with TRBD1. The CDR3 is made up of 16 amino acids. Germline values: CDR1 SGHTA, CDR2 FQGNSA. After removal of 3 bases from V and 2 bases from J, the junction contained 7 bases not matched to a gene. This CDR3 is CASSFEGTGLNTEAFF. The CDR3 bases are TGTGCCAGCAGCTTTGAGGGGACAGGGTTAAACACTGAAGCTTTCTTT.

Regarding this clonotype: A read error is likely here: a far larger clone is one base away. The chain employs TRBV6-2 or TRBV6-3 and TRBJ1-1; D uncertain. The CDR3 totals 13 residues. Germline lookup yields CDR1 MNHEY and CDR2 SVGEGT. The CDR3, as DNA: TGTGCCAGCAGTTTAACCAGGAACCCTGAAGCTTTCTTT. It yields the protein CASSLTRNPEAFF.

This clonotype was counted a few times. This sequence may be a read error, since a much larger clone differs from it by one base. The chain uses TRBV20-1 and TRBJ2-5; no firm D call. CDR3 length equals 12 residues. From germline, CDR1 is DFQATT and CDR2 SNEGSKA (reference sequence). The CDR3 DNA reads TGCAGGGCTAGAGTAACCCAAGAGACCCAGTACTTC. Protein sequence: CRARVTQETQYF.

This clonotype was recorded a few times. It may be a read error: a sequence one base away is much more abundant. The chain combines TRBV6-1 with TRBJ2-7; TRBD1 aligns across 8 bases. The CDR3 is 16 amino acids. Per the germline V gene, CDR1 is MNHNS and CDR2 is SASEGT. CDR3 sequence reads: CATSNLGQGGSYEQYF. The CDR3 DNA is TGTGCCACCAGTAACCTAGGACAGGGAGGATCCTACGAGCAGTACTTC.

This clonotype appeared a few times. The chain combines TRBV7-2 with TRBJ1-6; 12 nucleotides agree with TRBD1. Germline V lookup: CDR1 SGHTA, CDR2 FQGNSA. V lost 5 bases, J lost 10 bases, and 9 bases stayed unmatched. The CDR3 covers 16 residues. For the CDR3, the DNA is TGTGCCAGCAGCGGTACCCCCGGGACAGGGGGCTCACCCCTCCACTTT. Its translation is CASSGTPGTGGSPLHF.

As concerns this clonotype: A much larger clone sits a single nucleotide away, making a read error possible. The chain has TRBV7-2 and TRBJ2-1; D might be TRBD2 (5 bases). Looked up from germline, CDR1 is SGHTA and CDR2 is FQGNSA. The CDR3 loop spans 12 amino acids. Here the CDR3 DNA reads TGTGCCGGCAGCTGGGAGTACAATGAGCAGTTCTTC. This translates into CAGSWEYNEQFF.

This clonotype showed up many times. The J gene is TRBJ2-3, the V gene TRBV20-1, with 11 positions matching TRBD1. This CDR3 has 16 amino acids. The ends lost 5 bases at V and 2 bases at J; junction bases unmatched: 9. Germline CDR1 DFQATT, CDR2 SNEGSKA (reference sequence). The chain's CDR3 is CSARPSGQGVTDTQYF. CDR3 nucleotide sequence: TGCAGTGCTCGACCCTCGGGACAGGGGGTCACAGATACGCAGTATTTT.

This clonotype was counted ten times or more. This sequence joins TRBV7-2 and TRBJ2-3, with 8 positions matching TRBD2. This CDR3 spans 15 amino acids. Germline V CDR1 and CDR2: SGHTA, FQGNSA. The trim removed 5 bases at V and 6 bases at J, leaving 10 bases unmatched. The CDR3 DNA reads TGTGCCAGCAGCGCACCGGGACTAGTAGGCGATACGCAGTATTTT. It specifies CASSAPGLVGDTQYF.

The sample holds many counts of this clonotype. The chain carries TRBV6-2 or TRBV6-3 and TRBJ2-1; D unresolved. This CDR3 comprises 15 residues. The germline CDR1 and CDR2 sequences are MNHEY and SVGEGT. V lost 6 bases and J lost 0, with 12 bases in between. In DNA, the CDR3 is TGTGCCAGCAGGGGGTGGGGTACCTCCTACAATGAGCAGTTCTTC. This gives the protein CASRGWGTSYNEQFF.